The rows below give T cell receptor beta chains drawn from one sample of a study of blood T cell repertoires in COVID-19. Clones were read by immunoSEQ multiplex PCR, and TCRdb kept only the in-frame ones, dropping some. The table includes 250,000 to 300,000 clones, approximately 87% detected once. The specimen was peripheral blood. These receptors all stem from a woman aged 25 to 39 with COVID-19, enrolled during active disease. Each CDR3 is given with its conserved first and last residue. D genes are given only for firm matches.

NA	TRBV9	TRBJ1-2	TGTGCCAGCAGCGCAAGTGGGGGGAACTATGGCTACACCTTC	CASSASGGNYGYTF
NA	TRBV7-8	TRBJ2-5	TGTGCCAGCAGCCCGTCTTGGCGGGGAAAAGAGACCCAGTACTTC	CASSPSWRGKETQYF
TRBD1	TRBV7-6	TRBJ2-2	TGTGCCAGCAGCTCCCGACAGGGGGCAGGCACCGGGGAGCTGTTTTTT	CASSSRQGAGTGELFF
TRBD2	TRBV5-8	TRBJ2-2	TGTGCCAGCAGCTTGCGAAGGTGGGGCGGGGGGCCCAACACCGGGGAGCTGTTTTTT	CASSLRRWGGGPNTGELFF
NA	TRBV5-1	TRBJ1-3	TGCGCCAGCAGCTTGGAACCTGCGCGGTCAGGGGGAAACACCATATATTTT	CASSLEPARSGGNTIYF
TRBD1	TRBV5-1	TRBJ1-2	TGCGCCAGCAGACCCGGGACAGGGGGTTTTGGCTACACCTTC	CASRPGTGGFGYTF
NA	TRBV19	TRBJ2-1	TGTGCCAGTTCCAGGGGCAGTGAGCAGTTCTTC	CASSRGSEQFF
NA	TRBV5-1	TRBJ1-6	TGCGCCAGCAGCTTGGAGCGGGACTCACCCCTCCACTTT	CASSLERDSPLHF
TRBD1	TRBV27	TRBJ2-7	TGTGCCAGCAGTTTATCCCCTACAGGGGCCTACGAGCAGTACTTC	CASSLSPTGAYEQYF
TRBD1	TRBV2	TRBJ1-6	TGTGCCAGCAGGGACAGGGGGGCCCTCCACTTT	CASRDRGALHF